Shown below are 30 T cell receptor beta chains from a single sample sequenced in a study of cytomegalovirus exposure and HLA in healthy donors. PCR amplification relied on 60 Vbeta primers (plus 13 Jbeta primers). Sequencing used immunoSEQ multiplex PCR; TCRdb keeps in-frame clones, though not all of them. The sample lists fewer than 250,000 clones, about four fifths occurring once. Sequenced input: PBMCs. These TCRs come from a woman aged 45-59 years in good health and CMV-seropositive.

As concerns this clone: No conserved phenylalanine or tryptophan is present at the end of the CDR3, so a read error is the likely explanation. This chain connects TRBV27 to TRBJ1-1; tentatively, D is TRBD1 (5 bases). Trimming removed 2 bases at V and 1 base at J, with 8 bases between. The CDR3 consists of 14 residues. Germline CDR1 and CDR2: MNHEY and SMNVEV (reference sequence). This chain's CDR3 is CASSLRGQNTEAFL. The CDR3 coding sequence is TGTGCCAGCAGTTTACGCGGACAGAACACTGAAGCTTTCCTT.

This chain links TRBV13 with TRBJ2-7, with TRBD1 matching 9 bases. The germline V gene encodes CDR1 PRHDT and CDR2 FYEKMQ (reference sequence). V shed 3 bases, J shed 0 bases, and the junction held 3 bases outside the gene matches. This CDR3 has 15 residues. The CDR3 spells CASSFLTGGSYEQYF. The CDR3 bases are TGTGCCAGCAGCTTCCTGACAGGGGGCTCCTACGAGCAGTACTTC.

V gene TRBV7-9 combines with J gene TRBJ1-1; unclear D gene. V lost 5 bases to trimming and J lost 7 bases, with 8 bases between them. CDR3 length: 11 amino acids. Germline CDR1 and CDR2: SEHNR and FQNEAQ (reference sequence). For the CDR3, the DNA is TGTGCCAGCAGCCTGCGGTTTGAAGCTTTCTTT. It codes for CASSLRFEAFF.

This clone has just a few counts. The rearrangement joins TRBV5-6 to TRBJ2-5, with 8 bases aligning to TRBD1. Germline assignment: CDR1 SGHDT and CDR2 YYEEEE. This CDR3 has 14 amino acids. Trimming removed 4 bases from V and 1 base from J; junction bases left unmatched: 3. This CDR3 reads CASSRTGFQETQYF. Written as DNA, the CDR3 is TGTGCCAGCAGCCGGACAGGGTTCCAAGAGACCCAGTACTTC.

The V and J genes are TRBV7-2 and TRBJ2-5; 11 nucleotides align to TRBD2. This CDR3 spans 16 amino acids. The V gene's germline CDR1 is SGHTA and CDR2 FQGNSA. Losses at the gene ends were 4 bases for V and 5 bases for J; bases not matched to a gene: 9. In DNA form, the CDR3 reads TGTGCCAGCAGCTGGAACCTAGCGGGGGGCTTGGAGACCCAGTACTTC. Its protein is CASSWNLAGGLETQYF. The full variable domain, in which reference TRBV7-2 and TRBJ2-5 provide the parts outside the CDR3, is GAGVSQSPSNKVTEKGKDVELRCDPISGHTALYWYRQSLGQGLEFLIYFQGNSAPDKSGLPSDRFSAERTGGSVSTLTIQRTQQEDSAVYLCASSWNLAGGLETQYFGPGTRLLVL.

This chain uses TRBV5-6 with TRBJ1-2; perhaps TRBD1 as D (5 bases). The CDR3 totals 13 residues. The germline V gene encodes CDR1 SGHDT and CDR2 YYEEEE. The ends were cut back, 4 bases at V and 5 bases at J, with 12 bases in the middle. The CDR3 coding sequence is TGTGCCAGCAGCCCAGGGTTTCGGTATGGCTACACCTTC. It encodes CASSPGFRYGYTF.

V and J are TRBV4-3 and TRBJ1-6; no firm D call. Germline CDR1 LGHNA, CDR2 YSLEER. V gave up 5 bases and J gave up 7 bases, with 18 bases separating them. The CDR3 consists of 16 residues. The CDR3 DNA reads TGCGCCAGCAGCGCGCGGAGACCGGGTACGAATTCACCCCTCCACTTT. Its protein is CASSARRPGTNSPLHF.

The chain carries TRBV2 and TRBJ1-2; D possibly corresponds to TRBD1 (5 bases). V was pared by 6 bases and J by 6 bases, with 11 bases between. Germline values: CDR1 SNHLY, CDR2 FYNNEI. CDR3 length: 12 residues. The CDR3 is CASRQGIDGYTF. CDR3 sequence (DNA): TGTGCCAGCAGGCAGGGAATCGATGGCTACACCTTC.

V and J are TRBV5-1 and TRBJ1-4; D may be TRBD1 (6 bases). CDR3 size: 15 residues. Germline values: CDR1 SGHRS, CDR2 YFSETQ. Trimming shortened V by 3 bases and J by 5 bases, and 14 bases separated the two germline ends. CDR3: CASSYGRGANEKLFF. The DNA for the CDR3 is TGCGCCAGCAGCTACGGCAGGGGAGCCAATGAAAAACTGTTTTTT.

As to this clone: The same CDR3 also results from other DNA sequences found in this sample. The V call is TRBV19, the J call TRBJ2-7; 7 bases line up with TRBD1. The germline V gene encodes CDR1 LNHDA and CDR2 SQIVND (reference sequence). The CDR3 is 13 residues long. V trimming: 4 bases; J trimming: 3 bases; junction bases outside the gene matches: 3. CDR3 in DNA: TGTGCCAGTAGTACCGGGGACAGCTACGAGCAGTACTTC. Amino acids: CASSTGDSYEQYF.

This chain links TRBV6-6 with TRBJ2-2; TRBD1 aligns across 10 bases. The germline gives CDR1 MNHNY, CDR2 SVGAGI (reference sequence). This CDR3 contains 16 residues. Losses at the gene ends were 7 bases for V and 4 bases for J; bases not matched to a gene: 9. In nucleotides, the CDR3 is TGTGCCAGCATCCAACGGGACAGGGGCAGCACCGGGGAGCTGTTTTTT. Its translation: CASIQRDRGSTGELFF.

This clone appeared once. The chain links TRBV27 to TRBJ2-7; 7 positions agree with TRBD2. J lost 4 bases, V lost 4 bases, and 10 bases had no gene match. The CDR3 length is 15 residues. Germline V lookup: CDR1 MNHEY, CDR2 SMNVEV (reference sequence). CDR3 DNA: TGTGCCAGCAGTTCTCTCGGGGTCGGGGGGTACGAGCAGTACTTC. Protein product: CASSSLGVGGYEQYF.

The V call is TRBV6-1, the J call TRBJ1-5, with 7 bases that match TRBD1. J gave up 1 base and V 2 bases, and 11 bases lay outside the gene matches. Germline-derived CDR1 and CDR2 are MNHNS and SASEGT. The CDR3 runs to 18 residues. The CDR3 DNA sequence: TGTGCCAGCAGTGAAATTTGGCAGGGGGTAAGGAGCAATCAGCCCCAGCATTTT. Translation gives CASSEIWQGVRSNQPQHF.

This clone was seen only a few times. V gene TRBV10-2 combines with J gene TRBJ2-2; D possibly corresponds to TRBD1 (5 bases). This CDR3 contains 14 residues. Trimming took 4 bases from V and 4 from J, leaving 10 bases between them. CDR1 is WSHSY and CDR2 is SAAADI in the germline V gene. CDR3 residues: CASSVLTATGELFF. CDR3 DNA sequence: TGCGCCAGCAGTGTTCTGACAGCCACCGGGGAGCTGTTTTTT.

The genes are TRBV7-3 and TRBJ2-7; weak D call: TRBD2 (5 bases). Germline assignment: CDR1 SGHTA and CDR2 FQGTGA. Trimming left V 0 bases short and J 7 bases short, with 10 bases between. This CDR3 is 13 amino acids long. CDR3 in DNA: TGTGCCAGCAGCTTAACGACCACTAGTGAGCAGTACTTC. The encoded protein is CASSLTTTSEQYF.

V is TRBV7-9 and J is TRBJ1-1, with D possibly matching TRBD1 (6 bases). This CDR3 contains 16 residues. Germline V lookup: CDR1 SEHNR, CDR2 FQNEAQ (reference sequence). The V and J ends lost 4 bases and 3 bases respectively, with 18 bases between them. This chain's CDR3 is CASSSGEGGLYTEAFF. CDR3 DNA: TGTGCCAGCAGCTCTGGAGAGGGGGGGCTTTACACTGAAGCTTTCTTT.

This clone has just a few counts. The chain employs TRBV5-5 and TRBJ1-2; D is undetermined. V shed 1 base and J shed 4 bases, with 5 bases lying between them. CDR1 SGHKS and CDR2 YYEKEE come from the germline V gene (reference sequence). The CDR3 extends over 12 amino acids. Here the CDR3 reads CASSLWAYGYTF. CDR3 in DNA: TGTGCCAGCAGCTTGTGGGCCTATGGCTACACCTTC.

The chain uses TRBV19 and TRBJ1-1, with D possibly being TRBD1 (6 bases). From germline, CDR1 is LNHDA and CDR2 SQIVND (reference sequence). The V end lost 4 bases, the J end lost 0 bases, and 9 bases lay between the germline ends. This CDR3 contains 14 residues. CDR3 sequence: CASSTTGLNTEAFF. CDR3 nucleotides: TGTGCCAGTAGTACAACAGGGCTGAACACTGAAGCTTTCTTT.

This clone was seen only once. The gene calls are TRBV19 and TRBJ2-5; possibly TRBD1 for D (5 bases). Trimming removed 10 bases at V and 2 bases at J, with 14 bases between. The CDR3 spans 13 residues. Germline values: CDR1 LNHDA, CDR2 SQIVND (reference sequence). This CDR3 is CATRDRSQETQYF. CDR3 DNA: TGTGCCACCCGAGACAGATCTCAAGAGACCCAGTACTTC. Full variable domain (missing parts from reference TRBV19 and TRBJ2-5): DGGITQSPKYLFRKEGQNVTLSCEQNLNHDAMYWYRQDPGQGLRLIYYSQIVNDFQKGDIAEGYSVSREKKESFPLTVTSAQKNPTAFYLCATRDRSQETQYFGPGTRLLVL.

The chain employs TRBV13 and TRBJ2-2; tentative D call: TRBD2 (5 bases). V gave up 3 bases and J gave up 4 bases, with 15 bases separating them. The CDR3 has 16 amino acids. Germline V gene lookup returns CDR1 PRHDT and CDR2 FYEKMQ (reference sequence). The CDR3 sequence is CASSFRASPSTGELFF. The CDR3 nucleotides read TGTGCCAGCAGCTTTCGTGCTAGCCCCAGCACCGGGGAGCTGTTTTTT.

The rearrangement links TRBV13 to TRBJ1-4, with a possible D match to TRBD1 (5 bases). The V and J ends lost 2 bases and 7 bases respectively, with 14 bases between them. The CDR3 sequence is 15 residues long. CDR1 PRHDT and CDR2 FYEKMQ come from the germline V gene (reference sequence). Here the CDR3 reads CASSLIGRGGEKLFF. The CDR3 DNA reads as TGTGCCAGCAGCTTAATCGGGAGGGGCGGTGAAAAACTGTTTTTT.

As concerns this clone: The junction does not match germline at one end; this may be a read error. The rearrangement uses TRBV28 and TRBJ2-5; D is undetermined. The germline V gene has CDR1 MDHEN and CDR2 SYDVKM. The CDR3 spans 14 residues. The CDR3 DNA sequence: TGTACCAGCAGAGAGTACGAGCCCGCGGAGACCCAGTACTTC. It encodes CTSREYEPAETQYF.

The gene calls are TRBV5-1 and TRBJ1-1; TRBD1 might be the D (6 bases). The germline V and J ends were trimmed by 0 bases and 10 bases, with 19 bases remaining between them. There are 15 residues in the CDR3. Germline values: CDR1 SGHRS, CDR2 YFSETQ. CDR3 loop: CASSLVGQGKPGAFF. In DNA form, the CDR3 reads TGCGCCAGCAGCTTGGTGGGCCAGGGGAAGCCGGGAGCTTTCTTT.

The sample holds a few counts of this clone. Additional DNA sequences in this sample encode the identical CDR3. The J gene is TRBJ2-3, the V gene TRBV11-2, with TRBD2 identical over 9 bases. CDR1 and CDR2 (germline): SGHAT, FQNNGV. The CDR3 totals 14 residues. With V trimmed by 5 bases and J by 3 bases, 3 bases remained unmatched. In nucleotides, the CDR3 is TGTGCCAGCAGCCCGGGACTAGCAACAGATACGCAGTATTTT. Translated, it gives CASSPGLATDTQYF.

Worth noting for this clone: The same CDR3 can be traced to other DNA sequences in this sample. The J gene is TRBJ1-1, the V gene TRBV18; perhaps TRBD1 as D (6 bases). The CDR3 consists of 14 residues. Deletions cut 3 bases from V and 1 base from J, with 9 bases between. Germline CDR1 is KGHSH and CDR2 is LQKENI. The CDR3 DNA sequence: TGTGCCAGCTCACCGAACAGGGAGAACACTGAAGCTTTCTTT. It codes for CASSPNRENTEAFF.

The CDR3 is CASSLGLASYTDTQYF. The CDR3 region has the DNA TGCGCCAGCAGCCTCGGACTAGCTTCCTACACAGATACGCAGTATTTT. The rearrangement links TRBV5-1 to TRBJ2-3; 8 bases are a match to TRBD2. Germline lookup yields CDR1 SGHRS and CDR2 YFSETQ. Trimming at V came to 4 bases and at J to 2 bases, leaving 9 bases not matched to a gene. The CDR3 runs to 16 residues.

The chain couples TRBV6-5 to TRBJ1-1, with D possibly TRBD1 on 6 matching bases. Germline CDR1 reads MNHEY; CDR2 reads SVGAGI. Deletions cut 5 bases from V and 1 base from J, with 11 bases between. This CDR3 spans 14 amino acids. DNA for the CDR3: TGTGCCAGCAGTACGGGACAATGGAACACTGAAGCTTTCTTT. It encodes CASSTGQWNTEAFF.

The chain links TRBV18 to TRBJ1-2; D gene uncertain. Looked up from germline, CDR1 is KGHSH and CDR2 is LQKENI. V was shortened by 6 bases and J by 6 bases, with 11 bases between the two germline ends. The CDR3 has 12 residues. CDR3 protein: CASSPSGNGYTF. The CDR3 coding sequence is TGTGCCAGCTCGCCGTCAGGCAATGGCTACACCTTC.

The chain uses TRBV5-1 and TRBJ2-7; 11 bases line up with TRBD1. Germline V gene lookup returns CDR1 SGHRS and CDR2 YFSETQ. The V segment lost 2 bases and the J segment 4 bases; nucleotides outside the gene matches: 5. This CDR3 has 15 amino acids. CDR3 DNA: TGCGCCAGCAGCTTTTCCGGGACAGGGGGGTACGAGCAGTACTTC. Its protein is CASSFSGTGGYEQYF.

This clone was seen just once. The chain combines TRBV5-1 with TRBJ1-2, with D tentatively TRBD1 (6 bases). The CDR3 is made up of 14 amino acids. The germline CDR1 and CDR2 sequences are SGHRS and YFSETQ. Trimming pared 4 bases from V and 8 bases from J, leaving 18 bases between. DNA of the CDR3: TGCGCCAGCAGCCCCGGGGGGCCACCGGAGGGCTACACCTTC. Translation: CASSPGGPPEGYTF.